Sequencing of this TCR beta chain was carried out in a study of metastatic and nonmetastatic thyroid tumors. There are many counts of this clone. This CDR3 is 15 amino acids long. Looked up from germline, CDR1 is SGHTA and CDR2 is FQGNSA. V shed 0 bases and J 3 bases; nucleotides not matched to a gene: 5. TCRdb re-called the PCR reads through MiXCR. The profile covers roughly 38,000 clones, with about 12% appearing a single time and around 9% taken by the ten largest. All patients were untreated before thyroid surgery. The clonotype comes from a male donor with papillary thyroid cancer or a benign thyroid nodule (not recorded which). Some clones in this sample may be carry-over from other donors' samples. Material for sequencing was blood. The V call is TRBV7-2, the J call TRBJ2-7, with 7 nucleotides matching TRBD2. The CDR3 spells CASSLASGQLYEQYF. In DNA form, the CDR3 reads TGTGCCAGCAGCTTAGCTAGCGGGCAACTCTACGAGCAGTACTTC.